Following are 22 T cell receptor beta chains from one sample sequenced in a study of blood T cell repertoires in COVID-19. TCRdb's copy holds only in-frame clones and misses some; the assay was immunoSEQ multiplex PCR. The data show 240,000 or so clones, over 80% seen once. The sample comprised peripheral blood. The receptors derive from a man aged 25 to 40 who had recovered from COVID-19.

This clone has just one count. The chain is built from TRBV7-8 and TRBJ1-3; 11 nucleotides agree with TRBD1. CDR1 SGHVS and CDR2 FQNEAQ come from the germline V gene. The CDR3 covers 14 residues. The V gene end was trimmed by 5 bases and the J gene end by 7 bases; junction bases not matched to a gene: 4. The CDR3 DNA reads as TGTGCCAGCAGCCCGGGGACAGGGGGGAACACCATATATTTT. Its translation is CASSPGTGGNTIYF.

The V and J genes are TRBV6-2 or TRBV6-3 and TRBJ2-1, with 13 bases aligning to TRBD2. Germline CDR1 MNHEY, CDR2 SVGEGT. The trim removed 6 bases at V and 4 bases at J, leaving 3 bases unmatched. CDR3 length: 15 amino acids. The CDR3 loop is CASSMTSGGYNEQFF. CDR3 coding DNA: TGTGCCAGCAGCATGACTAGCGGGGGGTACAATGAGCAGTTCTTC.

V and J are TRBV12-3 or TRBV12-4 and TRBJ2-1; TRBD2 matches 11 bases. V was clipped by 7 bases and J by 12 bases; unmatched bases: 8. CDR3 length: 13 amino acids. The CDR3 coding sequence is TGTGCCAGCAACCTACTAGCGGGGGCCCCGCAGTTCTTC. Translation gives CASNLLAGAPQFF.

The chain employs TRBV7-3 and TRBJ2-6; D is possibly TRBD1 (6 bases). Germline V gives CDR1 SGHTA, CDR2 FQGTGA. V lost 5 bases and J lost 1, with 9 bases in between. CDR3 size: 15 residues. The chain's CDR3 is CASSRQGSGANVLTF. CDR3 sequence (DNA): TGTGCCAGCAGCCGCCAGGGGTCTGGGGCCAACGTCCTGACTTTC.

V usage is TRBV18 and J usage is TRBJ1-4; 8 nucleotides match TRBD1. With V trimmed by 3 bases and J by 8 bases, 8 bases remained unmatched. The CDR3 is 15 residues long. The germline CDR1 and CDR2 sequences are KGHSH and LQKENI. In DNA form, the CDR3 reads TGTGCCAGCTCACCCAACAGGGGGGCAAGCGAAAAACTGTTTTTT. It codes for CASSPNRGASEKLFF.

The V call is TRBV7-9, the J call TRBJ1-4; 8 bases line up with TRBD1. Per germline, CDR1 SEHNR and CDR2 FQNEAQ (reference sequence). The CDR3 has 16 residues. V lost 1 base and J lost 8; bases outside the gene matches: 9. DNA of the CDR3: TGTGCCAGCAGCTTAGATACGGACAGGGAGGAAGAAAAACTGTTTTTT. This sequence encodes CASSLDTDREEEKLFF.

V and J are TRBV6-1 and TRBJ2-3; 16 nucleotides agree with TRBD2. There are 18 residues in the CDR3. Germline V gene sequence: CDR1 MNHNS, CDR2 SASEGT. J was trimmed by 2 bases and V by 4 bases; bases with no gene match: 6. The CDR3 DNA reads TGTGCCAGCAGTGGTCCCGGGACTAGCGGGGGGGCCACAGATACGCAGTATTTT. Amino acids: CASSGPGTSGGATDTQYF.

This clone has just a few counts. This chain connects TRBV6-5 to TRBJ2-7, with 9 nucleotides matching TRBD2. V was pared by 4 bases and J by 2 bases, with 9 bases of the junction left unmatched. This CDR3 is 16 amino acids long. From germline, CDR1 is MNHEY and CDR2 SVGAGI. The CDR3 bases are TGTGCCAGCAGTTGGGGGCAGGTAGCGGGGGCCTACGAGCAGTACGTC. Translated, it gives CASSWGQVAGAYEQYV.

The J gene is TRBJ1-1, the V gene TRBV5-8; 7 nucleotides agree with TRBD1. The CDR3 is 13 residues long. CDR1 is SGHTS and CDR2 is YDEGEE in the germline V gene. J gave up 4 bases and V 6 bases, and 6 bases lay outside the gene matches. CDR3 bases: TGTGCCAGCAAAGACAGGGAGGTCACTGAAGCTTTCTTT. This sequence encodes CASKDREVTEAFF.

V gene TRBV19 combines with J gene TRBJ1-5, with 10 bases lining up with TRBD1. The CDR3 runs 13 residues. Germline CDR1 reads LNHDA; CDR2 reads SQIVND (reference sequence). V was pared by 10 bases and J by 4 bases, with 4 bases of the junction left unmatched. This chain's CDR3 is CAIDRGRNQPQHF. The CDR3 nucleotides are TGTGCCATTGACAGGGGGCGAAATCAGCCCCAGCATTTT.

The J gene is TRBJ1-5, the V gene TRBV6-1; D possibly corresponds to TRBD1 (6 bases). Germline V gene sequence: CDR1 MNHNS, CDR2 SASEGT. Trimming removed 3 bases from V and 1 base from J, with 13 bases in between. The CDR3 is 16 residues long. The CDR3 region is CASSDEGGASNQPQHF. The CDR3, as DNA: TGTGCCAGCAGTGACGAGGGGGGGGCGAGCAATCAGCCCCAGCATTTT.

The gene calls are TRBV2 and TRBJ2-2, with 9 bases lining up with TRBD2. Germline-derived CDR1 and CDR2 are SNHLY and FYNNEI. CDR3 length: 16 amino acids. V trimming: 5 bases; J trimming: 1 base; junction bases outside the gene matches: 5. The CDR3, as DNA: TGTGCCAGCAGTCAAGGAGCGGGGGGGAACACCGGGGAGCTGTTTTTT. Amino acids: CASSQGAGGNTGELFF.

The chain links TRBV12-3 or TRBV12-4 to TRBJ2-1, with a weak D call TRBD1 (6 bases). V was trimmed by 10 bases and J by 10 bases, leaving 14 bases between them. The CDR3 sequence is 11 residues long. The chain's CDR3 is CATEGVAEQFF. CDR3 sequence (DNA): TGTGCCACAGAGGGGGTTGCAGAGCAGTTCTTC.

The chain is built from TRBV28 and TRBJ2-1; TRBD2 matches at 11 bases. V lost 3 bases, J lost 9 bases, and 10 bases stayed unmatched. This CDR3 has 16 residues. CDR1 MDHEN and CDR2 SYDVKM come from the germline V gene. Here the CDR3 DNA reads TGTGCCAGCAGTTTCGCATATTTAGCGGGGGGGCGTGAGCAGTTCTTC. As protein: CASSFAYLAGGREQFF.

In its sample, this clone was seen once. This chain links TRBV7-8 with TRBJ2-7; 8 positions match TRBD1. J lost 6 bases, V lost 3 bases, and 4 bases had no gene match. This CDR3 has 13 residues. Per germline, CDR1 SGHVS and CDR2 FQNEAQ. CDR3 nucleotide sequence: TGTGCCAGCAGCTTGGACAGGGCAGGCGAGCAGTACGTC. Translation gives CASSLDRAGEQYV.

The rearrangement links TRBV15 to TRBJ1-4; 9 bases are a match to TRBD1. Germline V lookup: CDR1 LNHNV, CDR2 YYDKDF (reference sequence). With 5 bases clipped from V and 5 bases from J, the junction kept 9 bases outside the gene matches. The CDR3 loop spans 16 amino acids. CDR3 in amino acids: CATSSRSGTGNEKLFF. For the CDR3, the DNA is TGTGCCACCAGCTCCCGTTCCGGGACAGGGAATGAAAAACTGTTTTTT.

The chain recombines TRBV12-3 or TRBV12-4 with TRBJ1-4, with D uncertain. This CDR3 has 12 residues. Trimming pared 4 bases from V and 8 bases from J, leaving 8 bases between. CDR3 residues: CASSSRVEKLFF. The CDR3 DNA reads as TGTGCCAGCAGTTCACGGGTAGAAAAACTGTTTTTT.

DNA for the CDR3: TGTGCCAGCAGCCCAGGGACTAGCGGAGAACGCCTTTACCAAGAGACCCAGTACTTC. Translation: CASSPGTSGERLYQETQYF. The chain uses TRBV13 and TRBJ2-5; TRBD2 aligns across 11 bases. The CDR3 is 19 residues long. Losses at the gene ends were 5 bases for V and 0 bases for J; bases not matched to a gene: 14. Germline V gene data show CDR1 as PRHDT and CDR2 as FYEKMQ (reference sequence).

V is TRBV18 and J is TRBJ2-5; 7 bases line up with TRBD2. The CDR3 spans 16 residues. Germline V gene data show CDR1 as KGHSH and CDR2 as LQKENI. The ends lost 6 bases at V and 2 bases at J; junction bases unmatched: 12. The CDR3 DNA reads TGTGCCAGCTCCCCAGATCCTAGCGGCGTACAAGAGACCCAGTACTTC. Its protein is CASSPDPSGVQETQYF. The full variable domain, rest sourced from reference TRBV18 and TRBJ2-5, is NAGVMQNPRHLVRRRGQEARLRCSPMKGHSHVYWYRQLPEEGLKFMVYLQKENIIDESGMPKERFSAEFPKEGPSILRIQQVVRGDSAAYFCASSPDPSGVQETQYFGPGTRLLVL.

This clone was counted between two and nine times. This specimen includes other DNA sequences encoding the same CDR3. In DNA form, the CDR3 reads TGTGCCAGTAGTATAGGCGGGGATTACAATGAGCAGTTCTTC. Translation: CASSIGGDYNEQFF. The V call is TRBV19, the J call TRBJ2-1, with D possibly TRBD2 on 6 matching bases. The V end lost 1 base, the J end lost 4 bases, and 8 bases lay between the germline ends. This CDR3 spans 14 amino acids. Germline lookup yields CDR1 LNHDA and CDR2 SQIVND (reference sequence). Variable domain in full (rest from reference TRBV19 and TRBJ2-1): DGGITQSPKYLFRKEGQNVTLSCEQNLNHDAMYWYRQDPGQGLRLIYYSQIVNDFQKGDIAEGYSVSREKKESFPLTVTSAQKNPTAFYLCASSIGGDYNEQFFGPGTRLTVL.

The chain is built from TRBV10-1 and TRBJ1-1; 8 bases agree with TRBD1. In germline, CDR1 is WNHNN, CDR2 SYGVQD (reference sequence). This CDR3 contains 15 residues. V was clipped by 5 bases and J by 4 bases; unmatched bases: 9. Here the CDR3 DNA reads TGCGCCAGCAGTAAGGACAGGGAGGGGGGCACTGAAGCTTTCTTT. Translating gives CASSKDREGGTEAFF.

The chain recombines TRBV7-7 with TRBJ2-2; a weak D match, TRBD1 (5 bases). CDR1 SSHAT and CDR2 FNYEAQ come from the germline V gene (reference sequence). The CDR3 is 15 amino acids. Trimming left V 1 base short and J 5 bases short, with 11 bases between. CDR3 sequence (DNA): TGTGCCAGCAGCTTAGGAAGTCAGGGTACCGGGGAGCTGTTTTTT. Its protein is CASSLGSQGTGELFF.